What follows are 12 T cell receptor beta chains derived from one specimen sequenced in a study of monozygotic twins with inflammatory bowel disease. TCRdb processed the 5' RACE reads again and assigns one entry to each CDR3 protein, with no DNA. Across over 110,000 distinct CDR3 sequences, the top ten clones capture approximately 2.5% of the sample. Sample: blood. These receptors all come from a human donor with ulcerative colitis or Crohn's disease, or a healthy co-twin of an affected twin (not recorded which).

This chain links TRBV4-1 with TRBJ2-5. Looked up from germline, CDR1 is MGHRA and CDR2 is YSYEKL. The CDR3 contains 12 residues. CDR3 residues: CASSQDLGSQYF.

This chain uses TRBV29-1 with TRBJ2-3; TCRdb reports TRBD2, a call that lacks DNA to check it against. Per germline, CDR1 SQVTM and CDR2 ANQGSEA. The CDR3 sequence is 15 residues long. CDR3 sequence: CSVLGTLHSTDTQYF.

The rearrangement uses TRBV7-2 and TRBJ2-2; TCRdb's D call, TRBD1, is unchecked because there is no DNA. There are 15 residues in the CDR3. The germline V gene has CDR1 SGHTA and CDR2 FQGNSA. CDR3 sequence: CASSLRQGDTGELFF.

The J gene is TRBJ1-2, the V gene TRBV6-6; TCRdb picks TRBD1, but there is no DNA to check that call. Germline CDR1 MNHNY, CDR2 SVGAGI (reference sequence). The CDR3 runs to 14 residues. CDR3 amino acids: CASGSGQGNYGYTF.

The J gene is TRBJ2-7, the V gene TRBV20-1; TCRdb's D call of TRBD1 is untestable without DNA. The CDR3 is 13 amino acids. CDR1 DFQATT and CDR2 SNEGSKA come from the germline V gene (reference sequence). The CDR3 protein is CSVPRTSVEEQYF.

The chain recombines TRBV5-1 with TRBJ1-6. This CDR3 spans 14 amino acids. Germline V gene data show CDR1 as SGHRS and CDR2 as YFSETQ. CDR3 region: CASSLVGYNSPLHF.

The CDR3: CASSGYGTGAYNEQFF. The chain combines TRBV6-2 or TRBV6-3 with TRBJ2-1; TCRdb names TRBD1, which stays unverified in the absence of DNA. CDR1 MNHEY and CDR2 SVGEGT come from the germline V gene. There are 16 residues in the CDR3.

This chain connects TRBV5-1 to TRBJ2-1; the TCRdb D gene call, TRBD1, has no DNA to confirm it. The CDR3 extends over 15 amino acids. CDR1 and CDR2 from the germline V gene are SGHRS and YFSETQ. The CDR3 protein is CASSNRQGAYNEQFF.

The rearrangement uses TRBV5-4 and TRBJ2-7; TCRdb's D gene call, TRBD2, goes unchecked for lack of DNA. CDR3 length: 15 amino acids. Per the germline V gene, CDR1 is SGHNT and CDR2 is YYREEE (reference sequence). The CDR3 loop is CASSSGLAAPSEQYF.

The rearrangement links TRBV5-5 to TRBJ2-1; with no DNA, the TCRdb D assignment of TRBD2 cannot be verified. The CDR3 has 18 residues. CDR1 is SGHKS, CDR2 YYEKEE, per germline (reference sequence). This CDR3 reads CASSLDPPSGGLANEQFF.

This sequence joins TRBV18 and TRBJ2-7. This CDR3 region has 13 residues. The V gene's germline CDR1 is KGHSH and CDR2 LQKENI. The CDR3 loop is CASSPTGTYEQYF.

J is TRBJ2-5 and V is TRBV7-2; no DNA is available, so the TRBD1 call from TCRdb remains unchecked. CDR3 length: 15 amino acids. The germline CDR1 and CDR2 sequences are SGHTA and FQGNSA. CDR3 sequence reads: CASSLEGGRLETQYF. Looking up the rest from reference TRBV7-2 and TRBJ2-5 gives the full variable domain: GAGVSQSPSNKVTEKGKDVELRCDPISGHTALYWYRQSLGQGLEFLIYFQGNSAPDKSGLPSDRFSAERTGGSVSTLTIQRTQQEDSAVYLCASSLEGGRLETQYFGPGTRLLVL.